These 11 T cell receptor beta chains came from one sample sequenced in a study of T-cell memory formation after mild COVID-19. MiXCR was run by TCRdb on the 5' RACE reads, yielding one entry per CDR3 protein. The data contain 500,000 to 550,000 distinct CDR3 sequences, around 20% of them singletons. Sequenced: PBMCs or a T cell subset sorted from them (not recorded which). Receptors were obtained from an adult woman who had mild COVID-19 (a few samples of this study predate the infection). Cell type and time point are not known.

This clonotype was counted between two and nine times. The CDR3, as DNA: TGTGCCAGCAGAGTCCGCGGGAGACATGGCTACACCTTC. Its protein is CASRVRGRHGYTF. The chain recombines TRBV12-3 or TRBV12-4 with TRBJ1-2; D gene uncertain. This CDR3 has 13 residues. The V end was cut by 6 bases, the J end by 6 bases, with 14 bases between.

The chain recombines TRBV6-5 with TRBJ2-7, with D perhaps TRBD1 (6 bases). From germline, CDR1 is MNHEY and CDR2 SVGAGI. The CDR3 runs to 15 residues. V was pared by 6 bases and J by 0 bases, with 15 bases between. CDR3 bases: TGTGCCAGCAGCGCCACCGGGACAAGCTCCTACGAGCAGTACTTC. It is translated as CASSATGTSSYEQYF.

The sample holds a few counts of this clonotype. V usage is TRBV7-2 and J usage is TRBJ2-1; 10 positions match TRBD2. CDR3 length: 16 residues. Germline CDR1 and CDR2: SGHTA and FQGNSA. The V gene end was trimmed by 1 base and the J gene end by 6 bases; junction bases not matched to a gene: 6. The DNA for the CDR3 is TGTGCCAGCAGCTTAGTCCCTAGCGGGAGCGGCAATGAGCAGTTCTTC. This gives the protein CASSLVPSGSGNEQFF.

The CDR3 spells CAISDLGIGNTIYF. Written as DNA, the CDR3 is TGTGCCATCAGTGATCTGGGGATTGGAAACACCATATATTTT. This chain uses TRBV10-3 with TRBJ1-3, with D unclear. V shed 3 bases and J shed 3 bases, with 9 bases lying between them. Germline V gene data show CDR1 as ENHRY and CDR2 as SYGVKD. The CDR3 extends over 14 amino acids.

This clonotype showed up just a few times. The rearrangement joins TRBV19 to TRBJ1-1; tentative D call: TRBD1 (6 bases). V was pared by 4 bases and J by 0 bases, with 9 bases between. The CDR3 sequence is 14 residues long. Germline-derived CDR1 and CDR2 are LNHDA and SQIVND (reference sequence). DNA of the CDR3: TGTGCCAGTAGTACAGACAGGCTGAACACTGAAGCTTTCTTT. As protein: CASSTDRLNTEAFF.

The chain recombines TRBV5-1 with TRBJ2-1; 7 bases align to TRBD1. The CDR3 consists of 15 residues. V lost 4 bases and J lost 8; bases outside the gene matches: 12. Germline lookup yields CDR1 SGHRS and CDR2 YFSETQ. The CDR3 protein is CASSPLKGGMDEQFF. The CDR3 nucleotides read TGCGCCAGCAGCCCCCTGAAAGGGGGCATGGATGAGCAGTTCTTC.

This clonotype has just a few counts. The chain joins TRBV18 to TRBJ1-5, with 8 positions matching TRBD1. The CDR3 loop spans 15 amino acids. From germline, CDR1 is KGHSH and CDR2 LQKENI. J lost 6 bases, V lost 3 bases, and 7 bases had no gene match. CDR3 sequence (DNA): TGTGCCAGCTCACCGACAGGGGATGTAAGTCAGCCCCAGCATTTT. Translated: CASSPTGDVSQPQHF. The variable domain in full, with the rest retrieved from reference TRBV18 and TRBJ1-5, is NAGVMQNPRHLVRRRGQEARLRCSPMKGHSHVYWYRQLPEEGLKFMVYLQKENIIDESGMPKERFSAEFPKEGPSILRIQQVVRGDSAAYFCASSPTGDVSQPQHFGDGTRLSIL.

In its sample, this clonotype was seen a few times. This chain joins TRBV20-1 and TRBJ1-1; D is unresolved. The germline V and J ends were trimmed by 0 bases and 0 bases, with 11 bases remaining between them. The CDR3 totals 15 residues. CDR1 and CDR2 (germline): DFQATT, SNEGSKA (reference sequence). The CDR3 region has the DNA TGCAGTGCTAGAGATACTAAGCCCATGAACACTGAAGCTTTCTTT. Amino acid sequence: CSARDTKPMNTEAFF.

The chain joins TRBV12-3 or TRBV12-4 to TRBJ1-2; D remains unclear. There are 14 residues in the CDR3. V was clipped by 5 bases and J by 4 bases, with 14 bases between them. DNA of the CDR3: TGTGCCAGCAGTCGACAAGTGGGGATCTATGGCTACACCTTC. Its protein is CASSRQVGIYGYTF.

The V call is TRBV27, the J call TRBJ2-7; no clear D gene. Germline CDR1 MNHEY, CDR2 SMNVEV (reference sequence). The CDR3 loop spans 14 amino acids. Trimming pared 4 bases from V and 2 bases from J, leaving 12 bases between. The CDR3 bases are TGTGCCAGCAGTTCTTTCGACCGTCCCTACGAGCAGTACTTC. The encoded protein is CASSSFDRPYEQYF.

This clonotype was seen more than once but under ten times. The gene calls are TRBV20-1 and TRBJ2-7; 9 bases fit TRBD1. The CDR3 is made up of 14 amino acids. With V trimmed by 3 bases and J by 7 bases, 10 bases remained unmatched. The germline gives CDR1 DFQATT, CDR2 SNEGSKA (reference sequence). CDR3 loop: CSASAGQGTGEQYF. Written as DNA, the CDR3 is TGCAGTGCTAGTGCGGGACAGGGAACTGGGGAGCAGTACTTC.